This TCR beta chain was captured by sequencing in a study of CXCR3-negative and CXCR3-positive naive CD8 T cells. Across the whole study: There were 120 million to 150 million TRB reads altogether, and each library had about 1.5 +/- 0.3 million of them.

Those CD8+ T cells considered naive were CD45RO-CCR7+CD27+CD95-. cDNA libraries for TRB were generated by 5' RACE incorporating UMI labels. With the 5' RACE reads reprocessed, TCRdb shows one record per CDR3 protein and no DNA. The sample totals 130,000 or so distinct CDR3 sequences. Germline CDR1 SGHKS, CDR2 YYEKEE (reference sequence). The CDR3 totals 12 residues. Input material: naive CXCR3- CD8+ T cells from blood. Subset meaning: CD45RO-CCR7+CD27+CD95- naive CD8+ T cells lacking CXCR3 (TNR3-). This sequence joins TRBV5-5 and TRBJ1-1. This clonotype was sampled from a human donor in good health. Some clones in this sample may be carry-over from other donors' samples. The CDR3 protein is CASSLYGREAFF.